The clone carrying this T cell receptor beta chain was recorded many times. The CDR3 is 14 residues long. The J segment lost 2 bases and the V segment lost 0 bases, leaving 0 bases of the junction unmatched. Germline V CDR1 and CDR2: SGHRS, YFSETQ. TCRdb reanalysed the 5' RACE reads using MiXCR and keeps one entry per CDR3 protein. There are roughly 46,000 distinct CDR3 sequences in the sample; about 7% occur only once, and roughly 4.7% lies in the top ten. The data stem from a study of early T cells in non-severe SARS-CoV-2 infection. What was sequenced was whole blood. This rearrangement joins TRBV5-1 to TRBJ1-2, with 8 bases lining up with TRBD1. The receptor comes from an adult who was a healthcare worker with PCR-confirmed SARS-CoV-2 infection or an uninfected control (not recorded which). The CDR3 spells CASSLGTGNYGYTF. The CDR3 bases are TGCGCCAGCAGCTTGGGGACAGGGAACTATGGCTACACCTTC.